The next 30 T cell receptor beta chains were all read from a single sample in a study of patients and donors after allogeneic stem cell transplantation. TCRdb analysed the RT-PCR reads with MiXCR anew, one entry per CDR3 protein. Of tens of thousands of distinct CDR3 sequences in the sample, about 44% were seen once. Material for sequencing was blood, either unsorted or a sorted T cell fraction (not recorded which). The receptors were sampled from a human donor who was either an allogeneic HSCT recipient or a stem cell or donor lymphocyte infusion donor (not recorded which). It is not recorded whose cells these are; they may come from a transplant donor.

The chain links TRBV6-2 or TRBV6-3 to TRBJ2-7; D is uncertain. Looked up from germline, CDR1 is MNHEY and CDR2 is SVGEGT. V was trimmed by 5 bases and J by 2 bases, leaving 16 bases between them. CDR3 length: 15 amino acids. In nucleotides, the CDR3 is TGTGCCAGCAGTGACCCCCGACTTGCTACCTACGAGCAGTACTTC. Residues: CASSDPRLATYEQYF.

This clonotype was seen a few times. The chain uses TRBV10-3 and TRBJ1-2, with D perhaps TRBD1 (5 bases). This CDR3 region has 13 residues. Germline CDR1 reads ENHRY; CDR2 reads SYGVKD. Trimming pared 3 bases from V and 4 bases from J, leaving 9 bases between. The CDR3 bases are TGTGCCATCAGTGAACAGGACGGCTATGGCTACACCTTC. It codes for CAISEQDGYGYTF.

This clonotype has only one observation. The CDR3 spells CASSPPGRDDQPQHF. The CDR3 DNA sequence: TGTGCCAGCAGCCCCCCGGGACGGGATGATCAGCCCCAGCATTTT. The V call is TRBV7-8, the J call TRBJ1-5; the D gene is possibly TRBD1 (5 bases). The germline gives CDR1 SGHVS, CDR2 FQNEAQ. The CDR3 consists of 15 residues. V shed 5 bases and J shed 5 bases, with 16 bases lying between them.

CDR3 DNA sequence: TGTGCCAGCCTGCGCGGAAAGCTAAGCTCCTACGAGCAGTACTTC. Its translation is CASLRGKLSSYEQYF. This sequence joins TRBV28 and TRBJ2-7; D gene ambiguous. CDR3 length: 15 amino acids. V lost 8 bases and J 0 bases, leaving 17 bases between the germline ends. The germline gives CDR1 MDHEN, CDR2 SYDVKM.

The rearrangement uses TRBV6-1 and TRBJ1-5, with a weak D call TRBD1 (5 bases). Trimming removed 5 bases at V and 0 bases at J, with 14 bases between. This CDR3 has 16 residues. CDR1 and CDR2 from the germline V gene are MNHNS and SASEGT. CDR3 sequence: CASSTKAGASNQPQHF. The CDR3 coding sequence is TGTGCCAGCAGTACCAAGGCCGGGGCTAGCAATCAGCCCCAGCATTTT.

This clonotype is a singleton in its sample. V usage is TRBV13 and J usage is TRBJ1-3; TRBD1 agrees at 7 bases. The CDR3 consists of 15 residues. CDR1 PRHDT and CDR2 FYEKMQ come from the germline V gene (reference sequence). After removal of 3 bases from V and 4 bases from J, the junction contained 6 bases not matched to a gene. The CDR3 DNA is TGTGCCAGCAGCTTGGAGACAGGGAAGGGAAACACCATATATTTT. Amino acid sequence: CASSLETGKGNTIYF.

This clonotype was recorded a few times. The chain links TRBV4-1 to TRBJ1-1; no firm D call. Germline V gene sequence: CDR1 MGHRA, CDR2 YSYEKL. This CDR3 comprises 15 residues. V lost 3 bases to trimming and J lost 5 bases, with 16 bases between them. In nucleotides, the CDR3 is TGCGCCAGCAGCCAGCTTTTAGGTCGGGTTACTGAAGCTTTCTTT. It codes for CASSQLLGRVTEAFF.

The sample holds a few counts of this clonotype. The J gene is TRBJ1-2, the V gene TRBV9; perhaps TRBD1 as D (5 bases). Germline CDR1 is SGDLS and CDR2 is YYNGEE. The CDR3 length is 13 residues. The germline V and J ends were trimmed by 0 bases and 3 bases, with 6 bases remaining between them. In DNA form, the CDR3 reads TGTGCCAGCAGCGTAGAAGGGGACTATGGCTACACCTTC. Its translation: CASSVEGDYGYTF.

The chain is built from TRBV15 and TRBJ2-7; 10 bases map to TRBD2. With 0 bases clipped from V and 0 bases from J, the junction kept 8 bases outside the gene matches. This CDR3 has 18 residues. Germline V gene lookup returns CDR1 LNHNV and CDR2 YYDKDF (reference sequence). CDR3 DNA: TGTGCCACCAGCAGAGATATCGGCCTAGCGGGAGCCTCCTACGAGCAGTACTTC. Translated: CATSRDIGLAGASYEQYF.

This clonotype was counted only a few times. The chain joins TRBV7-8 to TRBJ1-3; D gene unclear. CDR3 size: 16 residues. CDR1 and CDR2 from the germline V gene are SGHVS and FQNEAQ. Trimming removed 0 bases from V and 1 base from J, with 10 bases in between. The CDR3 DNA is TGTGCCAGCAGCTTAGCCGGCAGCCCTTCTGGAAACACCATATATTTT. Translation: CASSLAGSPSGNTIYF. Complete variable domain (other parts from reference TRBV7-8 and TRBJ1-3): GAGVSQSPRYKVAKRGQDVALRCDPISGHVSLFWYQQALGQGPEFLTYFQNEAQLDKSGLPSDRFFAERPEGSVSTLKIQRTQQEDSAVYLCASSLAGSPSGNTIYFGEGSWLTVV.

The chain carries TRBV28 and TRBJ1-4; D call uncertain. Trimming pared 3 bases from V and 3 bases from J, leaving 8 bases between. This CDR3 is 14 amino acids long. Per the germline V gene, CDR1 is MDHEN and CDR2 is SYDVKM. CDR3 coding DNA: TGTGCCAGCAGTTTCGGCGGGGCTAATGAAAAACTGTTTTTT. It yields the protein CASSFGGANEKLFF.

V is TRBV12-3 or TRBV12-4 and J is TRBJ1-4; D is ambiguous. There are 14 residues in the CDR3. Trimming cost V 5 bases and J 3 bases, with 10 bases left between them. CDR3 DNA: TGTGCCAGCAGTCCCGGGCAGTCTAATGAAAAACTGTTTTTT. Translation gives CASSPGQSNEKLFF.

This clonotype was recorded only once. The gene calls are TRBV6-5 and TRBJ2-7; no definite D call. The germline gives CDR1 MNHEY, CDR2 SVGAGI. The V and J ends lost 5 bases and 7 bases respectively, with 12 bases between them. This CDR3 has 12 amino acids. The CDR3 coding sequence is TGTGCCAGCAGTACGTCTGGTTGGGAGCAGTACTTC. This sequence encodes CASSTSGWEQYF.

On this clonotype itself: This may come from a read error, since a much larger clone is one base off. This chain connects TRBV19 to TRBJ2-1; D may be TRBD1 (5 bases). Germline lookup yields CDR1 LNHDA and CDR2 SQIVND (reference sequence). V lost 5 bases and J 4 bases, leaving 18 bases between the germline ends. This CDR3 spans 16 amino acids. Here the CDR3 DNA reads TGTGCCAGTAGTTCCCCTGGGGCGAGTAGGTACAATGAGCAGTTCTTC. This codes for CASSSPGASRYNEQFF.

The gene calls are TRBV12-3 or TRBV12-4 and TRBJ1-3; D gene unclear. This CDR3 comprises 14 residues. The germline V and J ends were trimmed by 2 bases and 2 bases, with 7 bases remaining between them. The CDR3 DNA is TGTGCCAGCAGTTTACGCGCTACTGGAAACACCATATATTTT. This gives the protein CASSLRATGNTIYF.

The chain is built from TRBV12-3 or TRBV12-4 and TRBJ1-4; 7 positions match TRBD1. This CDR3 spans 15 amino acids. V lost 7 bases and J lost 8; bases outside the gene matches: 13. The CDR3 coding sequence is TGTGCCAGCATCTCCAGGGAGGCAGGGGGGGAAAAACTGTTTTTT. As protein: CASISREAGGEKLFF.

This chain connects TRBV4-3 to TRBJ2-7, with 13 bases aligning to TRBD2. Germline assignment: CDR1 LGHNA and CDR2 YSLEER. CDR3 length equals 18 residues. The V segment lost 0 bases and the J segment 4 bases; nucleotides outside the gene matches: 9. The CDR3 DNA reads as TGCGCCAGCAGCCAAGATGCGACTAGCGGGAGGCTGGGGTACGAGCAGTACTTC. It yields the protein CASSQDATSGRLGYEQYF.

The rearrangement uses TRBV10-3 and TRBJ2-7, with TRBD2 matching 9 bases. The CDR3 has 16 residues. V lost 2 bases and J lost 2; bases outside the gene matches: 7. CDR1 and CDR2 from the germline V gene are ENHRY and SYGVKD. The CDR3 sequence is CAISEGPAGGPYEQYF. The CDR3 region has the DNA TGTGCCATCAGTGAGGGGCCTGCGGGAGGGCCCTACGAGCAGTACTTC.

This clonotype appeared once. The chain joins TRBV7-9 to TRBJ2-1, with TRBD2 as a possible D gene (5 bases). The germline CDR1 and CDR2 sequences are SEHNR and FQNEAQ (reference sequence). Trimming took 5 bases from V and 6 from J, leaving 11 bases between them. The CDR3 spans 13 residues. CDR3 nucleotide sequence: TGTGCCAGCAGCCCCGACTACTTCAATGAGCAGTTCTTC. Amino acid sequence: CASSPDYFNEQFF.

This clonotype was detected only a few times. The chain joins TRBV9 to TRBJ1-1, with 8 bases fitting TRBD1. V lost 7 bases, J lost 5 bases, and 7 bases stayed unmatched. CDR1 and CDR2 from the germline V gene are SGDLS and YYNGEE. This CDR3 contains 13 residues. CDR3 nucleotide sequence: TGTGCCAGCCGCGGACAGGGAGGTACTGAAGCTTTCTTT. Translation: CASRGQGGTEAFF.

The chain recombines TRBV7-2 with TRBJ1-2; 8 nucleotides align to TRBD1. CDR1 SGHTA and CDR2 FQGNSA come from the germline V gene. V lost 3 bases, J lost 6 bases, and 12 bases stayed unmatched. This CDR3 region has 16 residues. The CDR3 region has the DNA TGTGCCAGCAGCTTGGCGTTTACAGGGGGAAGGAATGGCTACACCTTC. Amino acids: CASSLAFTGGRNGYTF.

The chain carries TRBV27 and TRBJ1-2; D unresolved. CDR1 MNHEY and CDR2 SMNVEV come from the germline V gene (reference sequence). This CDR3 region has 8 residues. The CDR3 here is CAVYGYTF. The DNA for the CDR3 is TGTGCAGTGTATGGCTACACCTTC.

The CDR3 protein is CASSQDLPEGGYGYTF. The CDR3 DNA follows: TGCGCCAGCAGCCAAGATTTGCCCGAGGGAGGGTATGGCTACACCTTC. This chain joins TRBV4-3 and TRBJ1-2, with unresolved D. Between the trimmed V and J ends, which lost 0 bases and 5 bases, there was a span of 16 bases. Per germline, CDR1 LGHNA and CDR2 YSLEER. CDR3 size: 16 residues.

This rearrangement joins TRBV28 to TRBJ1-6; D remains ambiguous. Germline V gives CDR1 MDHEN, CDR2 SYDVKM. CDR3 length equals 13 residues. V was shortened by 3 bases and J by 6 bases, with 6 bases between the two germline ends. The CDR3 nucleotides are TGTGCCAGCAGTTTTCCGACTAATTCACCCCTCCACTTT. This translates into CASSFPTNSPLHF. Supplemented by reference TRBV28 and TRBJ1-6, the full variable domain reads DVKVTQSSRYLVKRTGEKVFLECVQDMDHENMFWYRQDPGLGLRLIYFSYDVKMKEKGDIPEGYSVSREKKERFSLILESASTNQTSMYLCASSFPTNSPLHFGNGTRLTVT.

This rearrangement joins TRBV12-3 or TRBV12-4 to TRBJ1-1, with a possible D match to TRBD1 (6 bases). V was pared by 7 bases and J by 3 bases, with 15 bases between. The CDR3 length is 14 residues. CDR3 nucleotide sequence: TGTGCCAGCATCAAAAGAGGGGGTGACACTGAAGCTTTCTTT. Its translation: CASIKRGGDTEAFF.

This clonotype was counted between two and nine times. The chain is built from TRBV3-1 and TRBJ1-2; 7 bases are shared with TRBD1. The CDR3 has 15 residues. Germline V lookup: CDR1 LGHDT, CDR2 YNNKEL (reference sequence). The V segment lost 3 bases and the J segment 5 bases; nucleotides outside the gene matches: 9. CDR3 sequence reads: CASSQTGQSFYGYTF. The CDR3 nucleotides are TGTGCCAGCAGCCAGACGGGACAGTCTTTTTATGGCTACACCTTC.

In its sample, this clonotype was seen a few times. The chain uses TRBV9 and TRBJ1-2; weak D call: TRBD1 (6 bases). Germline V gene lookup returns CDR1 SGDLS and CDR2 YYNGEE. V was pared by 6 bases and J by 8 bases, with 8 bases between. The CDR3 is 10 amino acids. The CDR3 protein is CASKGGGYTF. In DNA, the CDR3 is TGTGCCAGCAAGGGGGGCGGCTACACCTTC.

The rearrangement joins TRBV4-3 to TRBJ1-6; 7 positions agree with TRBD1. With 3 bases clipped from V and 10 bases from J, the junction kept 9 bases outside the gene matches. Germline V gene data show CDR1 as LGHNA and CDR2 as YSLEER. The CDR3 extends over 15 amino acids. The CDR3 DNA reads TGCGCCAGCAGCCAGGGCCGACAGGGAATCTCACCCCTCCACTTT. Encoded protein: CASSQGRQGISPLHF.

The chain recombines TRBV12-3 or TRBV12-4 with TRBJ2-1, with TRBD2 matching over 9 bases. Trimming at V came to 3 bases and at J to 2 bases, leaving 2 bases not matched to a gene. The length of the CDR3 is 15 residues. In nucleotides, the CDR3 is TGTGCCAGCAGTTTGCTAGCGGGGACCTACAATGAGCAGTTCTTC. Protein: CASSLLAGTYNEQFF.

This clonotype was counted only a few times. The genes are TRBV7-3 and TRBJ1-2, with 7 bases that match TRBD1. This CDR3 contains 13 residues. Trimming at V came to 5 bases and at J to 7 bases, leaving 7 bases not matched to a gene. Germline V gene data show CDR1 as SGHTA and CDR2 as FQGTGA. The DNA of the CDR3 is TGTGCCAGCAGCCCCGAGGCAGGGGGTGGCTACACCTTC. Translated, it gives CASSPEAGGGYTF.